This T cell receptor (beta chain) derives from a study of T-cell reconstitution after alpha-beta-depleted transplantation in children (TCRdb year 2016). Regarding the research as a whole: Using TCR repertoire profiling, the study quantitatively followed how T-cell immune reconstitution unfolded in children after TCRalphabeta/CD19-depleted allogeneic hematopoietic cell transplantation.

Library preparation used PCR. TCRdb shows the sequencer as Illumina HiSeq 2500. TCR library preparation used molecular barcoding, with unique molecular identifiers applied to normalize quantification of the TCRbeta repertoire. The public reads were reprocessed in TCRdb via fastp at Q25 and MiXCR, keeping in-frame beta chains. Under each unique CDR3 protein, matching rows form one entry showing the most common genes and DNA. In this sample the table shows 500,000 to 750,000 distinct CDR3 sequences, roughly 13% of which occur a single time. The ten largest make up roughly 2.3% of the sample. The sample's treatment or condition label is to be understood as: allogeneic hematopoietic cell transplantation with graft depleted of TCRalphabeta T cells and CD19 B cells. TCRalphabeta/CD19-depleted allogeneic hematopoietic cell grafts were given to the transplant recipients, all of whom were children. V lost 3 bases and J lost 2 bases; the stretch between them is 14 bases long. For CDR1 and CDR2, the germline V gene lists MDHEN and SYDVKM. Its CDR3 holds 15 amino acids, cysteine through phenylalanine. The sequence is cut down to CDR3 DNA, 45 bases in frame from base 1.

Study-level results and caveats: The frequencies of hyperexpanded clones fell over the following months, and after one year, T-cell counts and TCRbeta diversity were mostly attributed to newly produced T cells. The high TCRbeta diversity at day 60 in some patients was ascribed to recipient T cells and intrathymic progenitors that had survived conditioning. The apparently early alphabetaT-cell count recovery about two months after transplant was reportedly dependent on only several hundred rapidly expanded clones derived from non-depleted graft cells.

In its sample, this clonotype was seen a few times. Its antigen target is currently unknown. Base-call qualities are not available, and no considerably larger clone is one nucleotide away. The sequencing here drew on PBMCs, mostly from graft donor cells, taken 360 days after TCRalphabeta/CD19-depleted stem cell transplant. The rearrangement joined TRBV28 to TRBJ2-7; matching of 6 bases hints at TRBD2 as the D gene. The TCR was taken from a male patient between 5 and 17 years old who had a stem cell transplant for acute myeloid leukemia, so the T cells may come from the graft donor. Read as DNA, the sequence is TGTGCCAGCAGTTTTCTGGGCGGGAATGCCTACGAGCAGTACTTC. Translated, it reads CASSFLGGNAYEQYF.